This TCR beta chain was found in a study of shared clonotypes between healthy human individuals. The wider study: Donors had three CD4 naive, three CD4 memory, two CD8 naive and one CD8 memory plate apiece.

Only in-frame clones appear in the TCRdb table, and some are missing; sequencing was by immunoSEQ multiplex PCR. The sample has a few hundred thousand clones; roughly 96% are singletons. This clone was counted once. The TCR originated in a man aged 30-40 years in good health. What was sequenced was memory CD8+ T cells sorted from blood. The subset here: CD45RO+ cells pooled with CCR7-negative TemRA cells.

In DNA, the CDR3 is TGTGCCAGCAGACCCCCCCAGGGTACGCAGTATTTT. It codes for CASRPPQGTQYF. This sequence joins TRBV6-1 and TRBJ2-3, with a weak D call TRBD1 (5 bases). This CDR3 has 12 amino acids. Germline lookup yields CDR1 MNHNS and CDR2 SASEGT. Trimming pared 6 bases from V and 8 bases from J, leaving 12 bases between.